This TCR beta chain was recorded in a study of T cells in Graves' hyperthyroidism and ophthalmopathy. TCR beta CDR3 regions were amplified from RNA transcripts. The study used the HTBI primer set for a first-round RT-PCR of the TCR CDR3. TCRdb re-called the multiplex PCR reads through MiXCR, storing one row per CDR3 protein. In the table there are about 720,000 distinct CDR3 sequences, around 17% of which are singletons. The junction had 10 bases not matched to a gene; V was cut back by 5 bases and J by 6 bases. Germline V gene sequence: CDR1 SGHVS, CDR2 FNYEAQ. The length of the CDR3 is 15 residues. This clonotype has more than one count but fewer than ten.

The TCR was taken from a man in his late teens or twenties with Graves' hyperthyroidism. The rearrangement joins TRBV7-6 to TRBJ2-1; 7 positions agree with TRBD2. Sequenced: blood. The CDR3 loop is CASSPPGLGRNEQFF. The CDR3 DNA reads TGTGCCAGCAGCCCGCCAGGACTAGGACGCAATGAGCAGTTCTTC.